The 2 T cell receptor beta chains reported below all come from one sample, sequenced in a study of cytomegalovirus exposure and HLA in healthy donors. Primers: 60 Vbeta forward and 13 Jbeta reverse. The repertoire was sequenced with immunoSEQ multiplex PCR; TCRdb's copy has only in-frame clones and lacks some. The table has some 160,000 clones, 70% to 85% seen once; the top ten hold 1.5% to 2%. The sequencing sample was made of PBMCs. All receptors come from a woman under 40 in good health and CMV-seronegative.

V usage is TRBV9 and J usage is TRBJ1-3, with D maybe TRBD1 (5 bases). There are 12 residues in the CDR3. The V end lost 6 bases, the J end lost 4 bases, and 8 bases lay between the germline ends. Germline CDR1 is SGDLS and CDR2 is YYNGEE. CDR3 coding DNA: TGTGCCAGCACCCGGACAGGAAACACCATATATTTT. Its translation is CASTRTGNTIYF. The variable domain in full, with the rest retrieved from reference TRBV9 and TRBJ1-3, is DSGVTQTPKHLITATGQRVTLRCSPRSGDLSVYWYQQSLDQGLQFLIQYYNGEERAKGNILERFSAQQFPDLHSELNLSSLELGDSALYFCASTRTGNTIYFGEGSWLTVV.

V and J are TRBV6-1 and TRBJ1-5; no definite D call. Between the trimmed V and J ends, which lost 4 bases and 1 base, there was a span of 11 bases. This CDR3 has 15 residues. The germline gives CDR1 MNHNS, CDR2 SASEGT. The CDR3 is CASSAQVASNQPQHF. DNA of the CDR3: TGTGCCAGCAGTGCCCAGGTCGCCAGCAATCAGCCCCAGCATTTT.